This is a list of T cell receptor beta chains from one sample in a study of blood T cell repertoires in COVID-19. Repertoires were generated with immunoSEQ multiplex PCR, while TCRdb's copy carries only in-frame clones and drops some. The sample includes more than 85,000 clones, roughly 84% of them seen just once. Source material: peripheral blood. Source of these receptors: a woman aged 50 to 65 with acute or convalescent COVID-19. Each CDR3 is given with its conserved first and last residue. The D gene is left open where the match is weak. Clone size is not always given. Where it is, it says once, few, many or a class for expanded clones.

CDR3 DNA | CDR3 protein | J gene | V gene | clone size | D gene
TGCGCCAGCAGGGCCGCCTCTCAGGGGAACTCCTACGAGCAGTACTTC | CASRAASQGNSYEQYF | TRBJ2-7 | TRBV10-2 | once | -
TGTGCCAGTAGTGCATTTCAGGGGGCGGGAAATGAGCAGTTCTTC | CASSAFQGAGNEQFF | TRBJ2-1 | TRBV19 | - | TRBD1
TGTGCCAGCGGGGAGGAGGGCAACTATGGCTACACCTTC | CASGEEGNYGYTF | TRBJ1-2 | TRBV2 | - | -
TGCAGCGTTGGAGGACAGGGGCCCAATCAGCCCCAGCATTTT | CSVGGQGPNQPQHF | TRBJ1-5 | TRBV29-1 | - | TRBD1
TGCGCCAGCAGTGAGGGCAGGATCAATGAGCAGTTCTTC | CASSEGRINEQFF | TRBJ2-1 | TRBV10-1 | once | -
TGTGCCAGCAGTTACTCGAGGCAGGGGCCCTACGAGCAGTACTTC | CASSYSRQGPYEQYF | TRBJ2-7 | TRBV6-2/TRBV6-3 | - | -
TGTGCCAGCAGTGCAAACGGCTATGGCTACACCTTC | CASSANGYGYTF | TRBJ1-2 | TRBV28 | few | -
TGTGCCAGCAGCTTCGGGGGACCCCAGGATGAGCAGTTCTTC | CASSFGGPQDEQFF | TRBJ2-1 | TRBV5-4 | once | -
TGTGCCACTGACCCCGGGAGGAATGAGCAGTTCTTC | CATDPGRNEQFF | TRBJ2-1 | TRBV19 | - | TRBD2
TGCGCCAGCAGCCCCTCTCAATTGCGGGGGGGCGGCTACACCTTC | CASSPSQLRGGGYTF | TRBJ1-2 | TRBV4-1 | many | -
TGTGCCAGCAGCTTCACAGGGAAAGGCTACACCTTC | CASSFTGKGYTF | TRBJ1-2 | TRBV5-8 | - | -
TGTGCCAGCAGTGATAAACAGGGGTGGTCTGAAAAACTGTTTTTT | CASSDKQGWSEKLFF | TRBJ1-4 | TRBV25-1 | - | TRBD1
TGTGCCTCCCCGGGACGGGGGGCGAGGGGTGAGCAGTTCTTC | CASPGRGARGEQFF | TRBJ2-1 | TRBV30 | - | -
TGTGCCAGCAGTTGGGGAATGGGGGGGACACCACTGACAGGAGCTTTCTTT | CASSWGMGGTPLTGAFF | TRBJ1-1 | TRBV6-2/TRBV6-3 | once | -
TGTGCCATCAGTCCTTCCGGTTTCACAGATACGCAGTATTTT | CAISPSGFTDTQYF | TRBJ2-3 | TRBV10-3 | - | -
TGTGCCAGCAGTTACTCGGCAGGGAATAACTATGGCTACACCTTC | CASSYSAGNNYGYTF | TRBJ1-2 | TRBV6-5 | - | -
TGCGCCAGCAGCTTCAACAGGGCCGGGGAGCTGTTTTTT | CASSFNRAGELFF | TRBJ2-2 | TRBV5-1 | - | -
TGTGCCAGCAGCTTTAGGGGGCGCGTGTCCAACTATGGCTACACCTTC | CASSFRGRVSNYGYTF | TRBJ1-2 | TRBV7-8 | - | TRBD1
TGCGCCAGCAGCCCGGGGACTAGCGGGGGAAGGTACAATGAGCAGTTCTTC | CASSPGTSGGRYNEQFF | TRBJ2-1 | TRBV5-1 | - | TRBD2
TGTGCCAGCAGAACGGGACAGGTGAACACTGAAGCTTTCTTT | CASRTGQVNTEAFF | TRBJ1-1 | TRBV27 | few | TRBD1
TGTGCCAGCAGTTTTCGAGGCACTGAAGCTTTCTTT | CASSFRGTEAFF | TRBJ1-1 | TRBV12-3/TRBV12-4 | - | -
TGTGCCAGCAGTAGGGAGCGGGGGGGCCTAAATGAGCAGTTCTTC | CASSRERGGLNEQFF | TRBJ2-1 | TRBV6-4 | once | TRBD2
TGTGCCAGCAGCCAGGGGCAGGGGAATTCACCCCTCCACTTT | CASSQGQGNSPLHF | TRBJ1-6 | TRBV3-1/TRBV3-2 | - | -
TGTGCCAGCAGTGGCGGTTTCAACACTGAAGCTTTCTTT | CASSGGFNTEAFF | TRBJ1-1 | TRBV2 | - | -
TGTGCCAGCAGCCAAGATTCCTATACGCAGTATTTT | CASSQDSYTQYF | TRBJ2-3 | TRBV4-2 | - | -
TGTGCCATCAGACCCGTGGGGGGACTTTACACCGGGGAGCTGTTTTTT | CAIRPVGGLYTGELFF | TRBJ2-2 | TRBV10-3 | - | -
TGTGCCAGCAGCGTTACCTCAGGGAACACTGAAGCTTTCTTT | CASSVTSGNTEAFF | TRBJ1-1 | TRBV9 | - | -
TGTGCCAGCAGTTTAGATCAAAACACAGATACGCAGTATTTT | CASSLDQNTDTQYF | TRBJ2-3 | TRBV6-5 | few | -
TGTGCCAGCAGCTACCCCGTCGAGGAAAAACTATTTTTT | CASSYPVEEKLFF | TRBJ1-4 | TRBV5-8 | - | -
- | CASSSSEGQPQHF | TRBJ1-5 | TRBV6-5 | - | -
TGTGCCAGCACCACTTTACAGGGGCAAGCTTTTGGAAACACCATATATTTT | CASTTLQGQAFGNTIYF | TRBJ1-3 | TRBV27 | - | TRBD1
TGTGCCAGCAGTGTCTGGACAGGGGGAGGCTACACCTTC | CASSVWTGGGYTF | TRBJ1-2 | TRBV28 | - | TRBD1
TGTGCCAGTAGTATTGGTACAGGGAGAAGCAATCAGCCCCAGCATTTT | CASSIGTGRSNQPQHF | TRBJ1-5 | TRBV19 | - | -